The rows below give T cell receptor beta chains drawn from one sample of a study of blood T cell repertoires in COVID-19. Measured with immunoSEQ multiplex PCR; TCRdb has only the in-frame clones, and not every one. Among around 3,000 clones, 85% to 90% were seen once, and the ten largest hold 6.3%. Source material: peripheral blood. The receptors shown here come from a human donor with active COVID-19. The donor label of this sample is uncertain. The CDR3 runs from the conserved cysteine through the conserved F or W. D genes are given only for firm matches. Only part of the rows carry a size: once, few, many, or a class if the clone is expanded.

few	TRBD1	TRBV7-9	TRBJ2-1	TGTGCCAGCAGGCCCTTTCCCGGACAGGGGCCCAACAATGAGCAGTTCTTC	CASRPFPGQGPNNEQFF
.	.	TRBV10-3	TRBJ1-6	TGTGCCATCAGTGAGTCGACGGGAAGCTCCTATAATTCACCCCTCCACTTT	CAISESTGSSYNSPLHF
.	.	TRBV5-8	TRBJ1-1	TGTGCCAGCAGCTTGTCCTCAGGCTTACCCTTGAACACTGAAGCTTTCTTT	CASSLSSGLPLNTEAFF
.	TRBD1	TRBV2	TRBJ2-7	TGTGCCAGCCTAACGGACAGGGGGCGCTACGAGCAGTACTTC	CASLTDRGRYEQYF
.	.	TRBV5-6	TRBJ1-6	TGTGCCAGCAGCTTGGGAGAGTCACGGTATTCACCCCTCCACTTT	CASSLGESRYSPLHF
.	TRBD2	TRBV3-1/TRBV3-2	TRBJ2-3	TGTGCCAGCACAGCGGGGGGGCCTACAGATACGCAGTATTTT	CASTAGGPTDTQYF
.	.	TRBV5-1	TRBJ2-2	TGCGCCAGCAGCTTGGTCAGGGGTCACGTCGTAGTCACCGGGGAGCTGTTTTTT	CASSLVRGHVVVTGELFF
.	TRBD1	TRBV27	TRBJ1-4	TGTGCCAGCAGTTCCGGGACAGGGGGTGAAAAACTGTTTTTT	CASSSGTGGEKLFF
.	TRBD1	TRBV7-9	TRBJ1-2	TGTGCCAGCAGCTCAGGGGACAGGCCTAACTATGGCTACACCTTC	CASSSGDRPNYGYTF
few	.	TRBV10-3	TRBJ1-2	TGTGCCATCAGTGAGAGTAAAGCCATTAACTATGGCTACACCTTC	CAISESKAINYGYTF
.	.	TRBV3-1/TRBV3-2	TRBJ1-2	TGTGCCAGCCAGCCCCCGCCGACAGTGAGCTTAGGCTACACCTTC	CASQPPPTVSLGYTF
.	TRBD1	TRBV18	TRBJ2-5	TGTGCCAGCTCAAGGGACAGACAAGAGACCCAGTACTTC	CASSRDRQETQYF
.	TRBD2	TRBV7-2	TRBJ2-5	TGTGCCAGCAGCTTACTCGGGGCTAGCGGGAGGGTGGAGACCCAGTACTTC	CASSLLGASGRVETQYF
once	TRBD1	TRBV6-2/TRBV6-3	TRBJ1-4	TGTGCCAGCAGCCGACTCCGGACAGGACGCGCAACTAATGAAAAACTGTTTTTT	CASSRLRTGRATNEKLFF
.	.	TRBV18	TRBJ2-5	TGTGCCAGCTCACCACCGGTGCGGCAAAGCCAAGAGACCCAGTACTTC	CASSPPVRQSQETQYF
.	TRBD1	TRBV6-6	TRBJ1-1	TGTGCCAGCGGCGGGGGCACACAGGGGGCGGGCACTGAAGCTTTCTTT	CASGGGTQGAGTEAFF
once	.	TRBV5-1	TRBJ2-2	TGCGCCAGCGGGACTGTGAACACCGGGGAGCTGTTTTTT	CASGTVNTGELFF
.	.	TRBV27	TRBJ1-5	TGTGCCAGCAGTTTTTACCCCCCCTCTACACGGGGTCAGCCCCAGCATTTT	CASSFYPPSTRGQPQHF
.	.	TRBV2	TRBJ1-5	TGTGCCAGCCACGGGGAACCCCCTTATAGCAATCAGCCCCAGCATTTT	CASHGEPPYSNQPQHF
.	.	TRBV4-1	TRBJ1-1	TGCGCCAGCAGCCAAACGGACATGGGCACTGAAGCTTTCTTT	CASSQTDMGTEAFF
.	.	TRBV6-2/TRBV6-3	TRBJ1-1	TGTGCCAGCAGTTATCGCAGGAACACTGAAGCTTTCTTT	CASSYRRNTEAFF
.	.	TRBV6-5	TRBJ2-3	TGTGCCAGCCATCAGGGCCGCACAGATACGCAGTATTTT	CASHQGRTDTQYF
once	.	TRBV4-1	TRBJ1-5	TGCGCCAGCAGCCAGGTAGTAAATCAGCCCCAGCATTTT	CASSQVVNQPQHF
.	.	TRBV9	TRBJ2-7	TGTGCCAGCAGCGTAAAAGCGCTGGCGTACGAGCAGTACTTC	CASSVKALAYEQYF
.	.	TRBV28	TRBJ2-6	TGTGCCAGCAGTTTCCGTCTCTCTGGGGCCAACGTCCTGACTTTC	CASSFRLSGANVLTF
.	.	TRBV6-5	TRBJ2-2	TGTGCCAGCAGTATCGACAGGAGCATAACCGGGGAGCTGTTTTTT	CASSIDRSITGELFF
.	.	TRBV11-2	TRBJ2-1	TGTGCCAGCAGCTTATCCGGGAAACTCTACAATGAGCAGTTCTTC	CASSLSGKLYNEQFF
.	TRBD1	TRBV18	TRBJ1-3	TGTGCCAGCTCAGCGGGACAGGTTAGGACTGGAAACACCATATATTTT	CASSAGQVRTGNTIYF
.	.	TRBV9	TRBJ2-3	TGTGCCAGCAGCGTCAGATTCACAGATACGCAGTATTTT	CASSVRFTDTQYF